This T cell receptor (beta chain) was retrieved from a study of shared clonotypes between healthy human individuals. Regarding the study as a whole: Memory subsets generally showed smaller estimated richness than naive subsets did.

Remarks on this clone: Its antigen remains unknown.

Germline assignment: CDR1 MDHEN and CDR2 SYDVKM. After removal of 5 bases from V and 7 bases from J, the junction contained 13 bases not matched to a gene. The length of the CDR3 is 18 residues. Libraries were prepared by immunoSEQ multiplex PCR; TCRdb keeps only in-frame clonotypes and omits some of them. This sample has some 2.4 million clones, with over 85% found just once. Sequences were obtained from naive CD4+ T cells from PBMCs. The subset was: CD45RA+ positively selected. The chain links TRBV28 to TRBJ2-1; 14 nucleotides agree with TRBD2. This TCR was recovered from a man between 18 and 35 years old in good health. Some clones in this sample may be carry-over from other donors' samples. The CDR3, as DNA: TGTGCCAGCAGTCCGACTAGCGGGAGGGCCGGATTGAATAATGAGCAGTTCTTC. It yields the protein CASSPTSGRAGLNNEQFF.